These T cell receptor beta chains were read from a single sample in a study of T-cell memory formation after mild COVID-19. TCRdb passed the 5' RACE reads through MiXCR, listing each CDR3 protein once. The data hold 100,000 to 150,000 distinct CDR3 sequences, with 15% to 20% observed a single time. The sequencing sample was made of PBMCs or a T cell subset sorted from them (not recorded which). The receptor source for this set is an adult woman who had mild COVID-19 (a few samples of this study predate the infection). Cell type and time point are not known. CDR3s include the opening cysteine and the closing phenylalanine or tryptophan. The D gene is left open where the match is weak. A row's size may be missing; if present it is once, few, many or a size class.

J	size	D	V	CDR3
TRBJ2-7	-	-	TRBV12-3/TRBV12-4	CASSIGTNPYEQYF
TRBJ2-1	few	-	TRBV15	CATSRGSTGLNEQFF
TRBJ1-2	-	TRBD1	TRBV11-2	CASSLETGLDGYTF
TRBJ2-4	many	TRBD1	TRBV7-9	CASSLPGTGTKNIQYF
TRBJ2-7	-	-	TRBV7-2	CASSLKPTSYSSYEQYF
TRBJ2-3	many	TRBD2	TRBV12-3/TRBV12-4	CASSLRTSGGSTDTQYF
TRBJ1-2	-	TRBD1	TRBV5-1	CASSPMRTGGDYGYTF
TRBJ2-3	-	-	TRBV5-1	CASSRGTGLGAGGTDTQYF
TRBJ2-2	-	TRBD1	TRBV12-3/TRBV12-4	CASSVDRVSTGELFF
TRBJ1-5	few	-	TRBV12-3/TRBV12-4	CASGDWPQHF